This is a list of T cell receptor beta chains from one sample in a study of identical twins. Each CDR3 protein gets one entry after TCRdb re-called the 5' RACE reads with MiXCR. The sample has 1.5 million to 2 million distinct CDR3 sequences; about 32% are singletons. Sample: cord blood. Receptors originate from a newborn girl in good health. CDR3s include the opening cysteine and the closing phenylalanine or tryptophan. D genes are given only for firm matches. Not every row has a clone size; where given, it reads once, few, many or a size class.

v_call	clone_size	j_call	d_call	cdr3_aa	cdr3_nt
TRBV20-1	NA	TRBJ2-7	TRBD2	CSAERGSSYNEQYF	TGCAGTGCTGAGCGGGGGAGCTCCTACAATGAGCAGTACTTC
TRBV5-1	few	TRBJ2-5	NA	CASSSSRQETQYF	TGCGCCAGCAGCTCTTCCCGCCAAGAGACCCAGTACTTC
TRBV2	few	TRBJ1-2	NA	CASSEDKRVGYTF	TGTGCCAGCAGTGAAGATAAGAGGGTCGGCTACACCTTC
TRBV6-6	few	TRBJ1-1	NA	CASSPAFTNTEAFF	TGTGCCAGCAGTCCTGCTTTCACGAACACTGAAGCTTTCTTT
TRBV6-6	few	TRBJ1-1	NA	CASRDGDMNTEAFF	TGTGCCAGCCGGGACGGTGACATGAACACTGAAGCTTTCTTT
TRBV2	few	TRBJ1-1	NA	CASSPPQGRAFF	TGTGCCAGCAGCCCCCCCCAGGGGCGGGCTTTCTTT
TRBV5-1	NA	TRBJ2-3	TRBD2	CASSLERLAVNTQYF	TGCGCCAGCAGCTTAGAGCGACTAGCGGTTAATACGCAGTATTTT
TRBV20-1	NA	TRBJ1-1	NA	CSARDVQYNMNTEAFF	TGCAGTGCTAGAGATGTACAGTATAACATGAACACTGAAGCTTTCTTT
TRBV12-3/TRBV12-4	NA	TRBJ2-3	NA	CASSFRDTNTDTQYF	TGTGCCAGCAGTTTCCGGGACACCAACACAGATACGCAGTATTTT
TRBV29-1	few	TRBJ2-5	TRBD1	CSVPGQGWQETQYF	TGCAGCGTCCCGGGACAGGGGTGGCAAGAGACCCAGTACTTC
TRBV4-2	NA	TRBJ1-3	TRBD1	CASSQEARGHGNTIYF	TGTGCCAGCAGCCAAGAGGCGAGGGGGCATGGAAACACCATATATTTT
TRBV29-1	few	TRBJ2-1	NA	CSVDQGGPYNEQFF	TGCAGCGTTGACCAGGGAGGCCCCTACAATGAGCAGTTCTTC
TRBV2	once	TRBJ2-2	NA	CAGIWTMGTLNTGELFF	TGTGCCGGTATATGGACTATGGGGACGTTGAACACCGGGGAGCTGTTTTTT
TRBV11-2	NA	TRBJ1-2	NA	CASSPFQQGYTF	TGTGCCAGCAGTCCATTTCAACAGGGCTACACCTTC
TRBV12-3/TRBV12-4	NA	TRBJ2-1	TRBD2	CASSKTSGPSYNEQFF	TGTGCCAGCAGCAAGACTAGCGGGCCCTCCTACAATGAGCAGTTCTTC
TRBV3-1	few	TRBJ1-6	NA	CASSQEGSAVKPLHF	TGTGCCAGCAGCCAAGAAGGGTCAGCGGTAAAACCCCTCCACTTT
TRBV20-1	few	TRBJ2-1	NA	CSARDGGAGRNEQFF	TGCAGTGCTAGAGATGGGGGGGCCGGGAGGAATGAGCAGTTCTTC
TRBV4-2	NA	TRBJ2-1	TRBD2	CASSPSRRESNEQFF	TGTGCCAGCAGCCCCTCGAGGCGGGAGAGCAATGAGCAGTTCTTC
TRBV7-2	many	TRBJ2-3	NA	CASSLTIFTDTQYF	TGTGCCAGCAGCTTAACAATCTTCACAGATACGCAGTATTTT
TRBV6-6	few	TRBJ2-7	TRBD2	CASTQAGLGDEQYF	TGTGCCAGCACCCAAGCGGGGCTCGGGGACGAGCAGTACTTC